These 5 T cell receptor beta chains came from one sample sequenced in a study of blood T cells in healthy people across ages. PCR was performed a second time for about 7 to 12 cycles using a sample-barcoded 5' primer and a J-beta primer mix. In TCRdb, the 5' RACE reads were re-called with MiXCR into one record per CDR3 protein. The sample includes 870,000 or so distinct CDR3 sequences, about 30% of them seen just once. The sequenced sample was blood. These receptor sequences come from a woman older than 75 in good health.

Notes on this clonotype: A clone one base away is much larger, so this may be a read error. The chain employs TRBV12-3 or TRBV12-4 and TRBJ1-4, with D maybe TRBD1 (6 bases). V lost 4 bases and J 14 bases, leaving 14 bases between the germline ends. This CDR3 has 12 amino acids. CDR3 nucleotides: TGTGCCAGCAGTTCCGAAAGGGGGGCTCTGTTTTTT. This sequence encodes CASSSERGALFF.

The gene calls are TRBV7-2 and TRBJ1-2; no clear D gene. Germline loops: CDR1 SGHTA, CDR2 FQGNSA. There are 15 residues in the CDR3. V was trimmed by 8 bases and J by 4 bases, leaving 20 bases between them. Here the CDR3 reads CASRAGREEGYGYTF. The CDR3, as DNA: TGTGCCAGCCGGGCGGGCCGGGAGGAAGGCTATGGCTACACCTTC.

In this sample, this clonotype turned up many times. This chain joins TRBV18 and TRBJ2-7; no firm D call. The length of the CDR3 is 13 residues. Trimming removed 1 base from V and 5 bases from J, with 9 bases in between. Germline values: CDR1 KGHSH, CDR2 LQKENI. CDR3 sequence (DNA): TGTGCCAGCTCACCACGGTGGCAGAACGAGCAGTACTTC. It specifies CASSPRWQNEQYF.

V and J are TRBV20-1 and TRBJ2-1, with 10 bases lining up with TRBD1. With 6 bases clipped from V and 8 bases from J, the junction kept 13 bases outside the gene matches. Looked up from germline, CDR1 is DFQATT and CDR2 is SNEGSKA (reference sequence). This CDR3 spans 15 amino acids. The CDR3 is CSAVDSDRGIDEQFF. The CDR3, as DNA: TGCAGTGCCGTAGATTCGGACAGGGGGATCGATGAGCAGTTCTTC.

The sample holds a few counts of this clonotype. V and J are TRBV7-9 and TRBJ2-3, with D hard to call. The CDR3 extends over 15 amino acids. V was clipped by 6 bases and J by 2 bases, with 15 bases between them. Germline-derived CDR1 and CDR2 are SEHNR and FQNEAQ (reference sequence). The DNA of the CDR3 is TGTGCCAGCAGATGGACCGGGTCACCCACAGATACGCAGTATTTT. Residues: CASRWTGSPTDTQYF.